A single count supports the clone carrying this T cell receptor (beta chain). The data were taken from a study of blood T cell repertoires in COVID-19. The wider study: Researchers got acute and convalescent COVID-19 samples from the United States, Italy and Spain. Sources were T cells, B-cell-depleted T cells, or PBMCs; the material itself was cDNA or gDNA.

This CDR3 has 16 residues. V was clipped by 0 bases and J by 6 bases, with 13 bases between them. Per the germline V gene, CDR1 is SGHDT and CDR2 is YYEEEE. In the authors' methods: It was from reference gene primer amplification that nucleated cell counts were estimated. The protocol was immunoSEQ multiplex PCR, while the TCRdb copy is restricted to in-frame clones and leaves out a portion. D and trimming were read from the DNA, whereas the V and J calls and clone size are those reported in that table. The table records 340,000 or so clones, around 87% of them present only once. The rearrangement joins TRBV5-6 to TRBJ1-6, with TRBD1 as a possible D gene (6 bases). The TCR was taken from a man aged 50-60 years with active or convalescent COVID-19. Specimen: peripheral blood. The CDR3 DNA sequence: TGTGCCAGCAGCTTGGCGGGGGGGGCGGGTAATTCACCCCTCCACTTT. Translation gives CASSLAGGAGNSPLHF. The variable domain in full, completed from reference TRBV5-6 and TRBJ1-6, reads DAGVTQSPTHLIKTRGQQVTLRCSPKSGHDTVSWYQQALGQGPQFIFQYYEEEERQRGNFPDRFSGHQFPNYSSELNVNALLLGDSALYLCASSLAGGAGNSPLHFGNGTRLTVT.